This T cell receptor beta chain derives from a study of T cell responses to AZD1222 COVID-19 vaccine. Study-wide context: Whether given at about 4 or about 12 weeks, second doses were pooled.

CDR1 is SGHNT and CDR2 is YYREEE in the germline V gene (reference sequence). Deletions cut 9 bases from V and 0 bases from J, with 15 bases between. CDR3 length equals 14 residues. The protocol was immunoSEQ multiplex PCR, while the TCRdb copy is restricted to in-frame clones and leaves out a portion. Here the sample spans roughly 180,000 clones, just over 90% being singletons. Notes on this clone: Its target is not known.

Study-wide results and limits: Spike-specific TCR breadth and depth were elevated following two AZD1222 doses. Only a handful of AZD1222 recipients, five to seven in all, had baseline seropositivity.

This sequence was found in an adult in good health. This specimen consisted of peripheral blood, obtained on day 0 of AZD1222 vaccination. This chain joins TRBV5-4 and TRBJ1-1; D may be TRBD1 (5 bases). For the CDR3, the DNA is TGTGCCACATCGACAGTGTCCATGAACACTGAAGCTTTCTTT. Amino acids: CATSTVSMNTEAFF.